This TCR beta chain was sequenced during a study of technical replicates of blood from several donors (dated by TCRdb to the late 2010s). Trimming leaves V shorter by 6 bases and J shorter by 4 bases, with the junction holding 10 bases beyond the gene matches. From the germline V gene, CDR1 is SQVTM and CDR2 is ANQGSEA. The CDR3 spans 15 residues, from the cysteine through the phenylalanine. The read is trimmed to its CDR3 DNA, 45 bases read in frame from base 1. In the case of this clone: Its binding antigen is unknown. No qualities accompany the bases; no much larger clone lies one base away.

The receptor library was made with the immunoSEQ multiplex PCR assay. The table comes from immuneACCESS by way of TCRdb, which keeps in-frame sequences with V and J called. Part of the clones is missing from these tables; in studies checked, under half for an unresolved V gene and the rest for unknown reasons. The sample table contains tens of thousands of clones; only one count was recorded for 90% to 95% of them. The ten largest clonotypes hold roughly 0.4% of the sample. This TCR was sampled from a human donor in good health. Some clones in this sample may be carry-over from other donors' samples. The sequencing input was T cells isolated from PBMCs. Recombination linked TRBV29-1 to TRBJ2-2; TRBD2 lines up with 8 middle nucleotides. For the CDR3, the sequence is CSVRSQRESTGELFF. Read as DNA, the sequence is TGCAGCGTACGGTCCCAGCGGGAGAGCACCGGGGAGCTGTTTTTT.